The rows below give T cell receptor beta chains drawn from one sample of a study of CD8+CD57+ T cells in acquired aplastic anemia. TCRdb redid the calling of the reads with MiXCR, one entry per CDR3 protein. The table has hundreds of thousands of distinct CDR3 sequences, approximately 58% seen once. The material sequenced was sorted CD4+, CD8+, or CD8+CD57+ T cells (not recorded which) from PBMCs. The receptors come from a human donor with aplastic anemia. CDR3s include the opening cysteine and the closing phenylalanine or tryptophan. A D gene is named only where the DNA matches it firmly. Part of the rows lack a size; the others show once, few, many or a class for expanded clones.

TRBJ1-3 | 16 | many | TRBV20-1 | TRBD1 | CSARVRTGVYGNTIYF | TGCAGTGCTAGAGTCCGGACAGGGGTTTATGGAAACACCATATATTTT
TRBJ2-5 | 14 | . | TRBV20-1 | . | CSASRGGGVETQYF | TGCAGTGCTAGCCGGGGAGGGGGGGTCGAGACCCAGTACTTC
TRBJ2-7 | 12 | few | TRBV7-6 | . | CASSSGAYEQYF | TGTGCCAGCAGCTCCGGAGCCTACGAGCAGTACTTC
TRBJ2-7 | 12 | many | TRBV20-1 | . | CSARDPSIGQYF | TGCAGTGCTAGAGATCCGAGCATCGGGCAGTACTTC
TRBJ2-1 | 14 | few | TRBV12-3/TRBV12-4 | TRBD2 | CASSRGLAGVEQFF | TGTGCCAGCAGTCGAGGACTAGCGGGAGTAGAGCAGTTCTTC
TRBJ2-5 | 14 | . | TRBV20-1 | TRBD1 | CSARGQGVGETQYF | TGCAGTGCTAGAGGGCAGGGGGTAGGCGAGACCCAGTACTTC
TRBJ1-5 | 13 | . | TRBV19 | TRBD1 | CASRDRGNQPQHF | TGTGCCAGTCGGGACAGGGGGAACCAGCCCCAGCATTTT
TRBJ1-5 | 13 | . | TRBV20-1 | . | CSASTAENQPQHF | TGCAGTGCTAGTACGGCAGAAAATCAGCCCCAGCATTTT
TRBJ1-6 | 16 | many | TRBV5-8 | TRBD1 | CASSSYAAGGSSPLHF | TGTGCCAGCAGCTCATATGCGGCAGGGGGGAGTTCACCCCTCCACTTT
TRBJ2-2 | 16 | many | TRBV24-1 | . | CATSDLQAGLAGELFF | TGTGCCACCAGTGATTTGCAGGCAGGCCTGGCCGGGGAGCTGTTTTTT
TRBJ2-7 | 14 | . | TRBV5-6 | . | CTSSLEGHVYEQYF | TGTACCAGCAGCTTGGAGGGACACGTCTACGAGCAGTACTTC
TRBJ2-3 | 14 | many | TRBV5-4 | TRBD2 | CASSTILAKDTQYF | TGTGCCAGCAGCACGATACTAGCGAAAGATACGCAGTATTTT
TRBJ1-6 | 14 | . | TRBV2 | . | CASIPGDYNSPLHF | TGTGCCAGCATCCCCGGGGACTATAATTCACCCCTCCACTTT
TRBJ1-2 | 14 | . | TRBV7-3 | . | CASSLSDSFYGYTF | TGTGCCAGCAGCTTATCCGACAGCTTCTATGGCTACACCTTC
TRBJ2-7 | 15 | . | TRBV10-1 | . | CASSESRVRHYEQYF | TGCGCCAGCAGTGAGTCGAGGGTGCGGCACTACGAGCAGTACTTC
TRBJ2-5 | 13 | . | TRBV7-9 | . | CASRESPQETQYF | TGTGCCAGCAGGGAAAGCCCTCAAGAGACCCAGTACTTC
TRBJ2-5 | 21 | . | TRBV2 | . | CASSSGQGAWAGGRDQETQYF | TGTGCCAGCAGTTCCGGGCAGGGCGCGTGGGCCGGGGGCCGTGACCAAGAGACCCAGTACTTC
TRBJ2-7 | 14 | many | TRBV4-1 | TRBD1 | CASSSRQGPYEQYF | TGCGCCAGCAGCTCTCGACAGGGCCCATACGAGCAGTACTTC
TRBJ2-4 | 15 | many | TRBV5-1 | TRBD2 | CATAGGDLAKNIQYF | TGCGCCACCGCCGGGGGGGACTTAGCCAAAAACATTCAGTACTTC
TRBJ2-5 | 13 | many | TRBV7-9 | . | CASSLAIQETQYF | TGTGCCAGCAGCTTAGCTATACAAGAGACCCAGTACTTC
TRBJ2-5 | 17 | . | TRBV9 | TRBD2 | CASSVAGTSGTQETQYF | TGTGCCAGCAGCGTAGCCGGGACTAGCGGGACGCAAGAGACCCAGTACTTC
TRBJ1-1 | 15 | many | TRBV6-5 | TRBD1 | CASSSLTGGRTEAFF | TGTGCCAGCAGCTCCTTGACAGGGGGCAGGACTGAAGCTTTCTTT
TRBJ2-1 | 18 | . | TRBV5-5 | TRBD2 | CASSSQLTSGRWNNEQFF | TGTGCCAGCAGCTCTCAACTGACTAGCGGGAGATGGAACAATGAGCAGTTCTTC
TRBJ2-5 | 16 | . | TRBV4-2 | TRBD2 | CASSQRKGAGEETQYF | TGTGCCAGCAGCCAGCGGAAAGGGGCGGGGGAAGAGACCCAGTACTTC
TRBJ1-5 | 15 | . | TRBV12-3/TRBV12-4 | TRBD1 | CASSMQGARQETQHF | TGTGCCAGCAGTATGCAGGGGGCGAGGCAAGAGACCCAGCATTTT
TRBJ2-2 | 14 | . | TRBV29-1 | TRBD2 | CSVETFSGGRELFF | TGCAGCGTTGAAACCTTTAGCGGGGGTAGGGAGCTGTTTTTT
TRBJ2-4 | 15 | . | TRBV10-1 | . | CASSGNPRSKNIQYF | TGCGCCAGCAGTGGCAACCCGCGGTCCAAAAACATTCAGTACTTC
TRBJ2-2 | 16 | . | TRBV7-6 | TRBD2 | CASSQTTSGRPGELFF | TGTGCCAGCAGCCAGACCACTAGCGGGAGGCCCGGGGAGCTGTTTTTT
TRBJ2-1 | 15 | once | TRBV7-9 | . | CASSQSQSSYNEQFF | TGTGCCAGCAGCCAGAGCCAAAGCTCCTACAATGAGCAGTTCTTC
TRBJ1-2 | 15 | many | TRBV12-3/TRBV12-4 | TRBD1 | CASSPGDREYSGYTF | TGTGCCAGCAGTCCGGGAGACAGGGAGTATAGCGGCTACACCTTC
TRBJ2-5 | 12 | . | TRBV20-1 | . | CSAIAAQETQYF | TGCAGTGCTATAGCGGCCCAAGAGACCCAGTACTTC
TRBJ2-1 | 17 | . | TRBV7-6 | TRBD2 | CASSLPRATSGSREQFF | TGTGCCAGCAGCTTGCCGAGGGCGACTAGCGGGAGCCGCGAGCAGTTCTTC
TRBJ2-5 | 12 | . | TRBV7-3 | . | CASSPNQGTQYF | TGTGCCAGCAGCCCAAATCAAGGGACCCAGTACTTC
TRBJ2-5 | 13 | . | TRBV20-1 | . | CSARDEGKETQYF | TGCAGTGCTAGAGATGAGGGAAAAGAGACCCAGTACTTC
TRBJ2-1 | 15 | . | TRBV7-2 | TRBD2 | CASSSWTSPYNEQFF | TGTGCCAGCAGCTCCTGGACTAGCCCCTACAATGAGCAGTTCTTC
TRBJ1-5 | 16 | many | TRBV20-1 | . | CSARGGAGESNQPQHF | TGCAGTGCTAGGGGTGGGGCAGGAGAGAGCAATCAGCCCCAGCATTTT
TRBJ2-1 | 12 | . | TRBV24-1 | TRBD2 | CASSRIAGAQFF | TGCGCCAGCAGCCGAATAGCGGGCGCGCAGTTCTTC
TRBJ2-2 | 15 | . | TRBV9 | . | CASSVGRETTGELFF | TGTGCCAGCAGCGTAGGTAGGGAGACCACCGGGGAGCTGTTTTTT
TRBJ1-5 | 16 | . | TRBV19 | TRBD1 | CASSWTGGLVGQPQHF | TGTGCCAGTAGTTGGACAGGGGGCCTAGTCGGTCAGCCCCAGCATTTT
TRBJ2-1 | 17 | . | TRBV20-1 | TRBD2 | CSASRLAWESSYNEQFF | TGCAGTGCTAGCAGACTAGCGTGGGAGAGCTCCTACAATGAGCAGTTCTTC
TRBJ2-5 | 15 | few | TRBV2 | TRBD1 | CASTQRDRGPETQYF | TGTGCCAGCACTCAAAGGGACAGGGGTCCGGAGACCCAGTACTTC
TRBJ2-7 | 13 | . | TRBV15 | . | CATSSQGLGEQYF | TGTGCCACCAGCAGTCAAGGGTTGGGCGAGCAGTACTTC
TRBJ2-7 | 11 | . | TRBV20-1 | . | CSATVNEGQYF | TGCAGTGCTACCGTAAATGAGGGGCAGTACTTC
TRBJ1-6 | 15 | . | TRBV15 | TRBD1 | CATSQRDRRRSPLHF | TGTGCCACCAGCCAAAGGGACAGGAGGAGGTCACCCCTCCACTTT
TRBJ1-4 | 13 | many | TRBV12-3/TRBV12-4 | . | CASSSGISEKLFF | TGTGCCAGCAGCTCGGGTATTAGCGAAAAACTGTTTTTT
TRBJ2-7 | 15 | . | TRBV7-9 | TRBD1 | CASSLGSGQGYEQYF | TGTGCCAGCAGCTTAGGCTCGGGACAGGGATACGAGCAGTACTTC
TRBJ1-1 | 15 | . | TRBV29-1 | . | CSVQQAGVANTEAFF | TGCAGCGTCCAGCAAGCGGGGGTAGCGAACACTGAAGCTTTCTTT
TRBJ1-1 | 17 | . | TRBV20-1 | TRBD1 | CSARSLQAGGPNTEAFF | TGCAGTGCTAGAAGTTTACAAGCAGGGGGGCCGAACACTGAAGCTTTCTTT
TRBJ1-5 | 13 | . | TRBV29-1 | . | CSVVGGTNQPQHF | TGCAGCGTTGTCGGGGGAACCAATCAGCCCCAGCATTTT
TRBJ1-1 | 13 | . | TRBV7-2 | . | CASSKGGATEAFF | TGTGCCAGCAGTAAAGGGGGGGCCACTGAAGCTTTCTTT
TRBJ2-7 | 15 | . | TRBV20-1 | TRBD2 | CSAPGTSGSSYEQYF | TGCAGTGCCCCCGGGACTAGCGGGAGTAGCTACGAGCAGTACTTC
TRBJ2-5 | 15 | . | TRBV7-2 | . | CASSLTGGGGETQYF | TGTGCCAGCAGCTTGACAGGAGGGGGGGGAGAGACCCAGTACTTC
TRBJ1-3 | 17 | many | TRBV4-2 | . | CASSQEVRTAEGNTIYF | TGTGCCAGCAGCCAAGAGGTCAGGACAGCCGAAGGAAACACCATATATTTT
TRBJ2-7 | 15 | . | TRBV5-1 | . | CASSPGETGAYEQYF | TGCGCCAGCAGCCCAGGCGAGACGGGGGCCTACGAGCAGTACTTC
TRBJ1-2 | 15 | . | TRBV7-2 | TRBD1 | CASIPDRGRLYGYTF | TGTGCCAGCATCCCGGACAGGGGGCGCCTCTATGGCTACACCTTC